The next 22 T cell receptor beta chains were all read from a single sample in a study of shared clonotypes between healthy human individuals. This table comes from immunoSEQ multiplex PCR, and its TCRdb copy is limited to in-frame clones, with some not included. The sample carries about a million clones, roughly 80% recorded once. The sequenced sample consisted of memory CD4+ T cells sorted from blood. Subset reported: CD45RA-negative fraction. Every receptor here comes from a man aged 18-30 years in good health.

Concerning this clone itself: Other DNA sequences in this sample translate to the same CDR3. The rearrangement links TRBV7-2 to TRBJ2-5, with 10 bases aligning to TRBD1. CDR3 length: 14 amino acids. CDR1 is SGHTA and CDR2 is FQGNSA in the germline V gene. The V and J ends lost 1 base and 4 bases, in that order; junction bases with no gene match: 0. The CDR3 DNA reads TGTGCCAGCAGCTTAGGGACAGGGGGAGAGACCCAGTACTTC. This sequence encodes CASSLGTGGETQYF.

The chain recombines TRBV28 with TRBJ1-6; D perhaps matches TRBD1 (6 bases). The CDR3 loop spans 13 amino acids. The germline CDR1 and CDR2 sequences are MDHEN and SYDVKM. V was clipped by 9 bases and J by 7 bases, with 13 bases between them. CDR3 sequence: CASKGDLNSPLHF. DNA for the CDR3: TGTGCCAGTAAGGGGGATTTGAATTCACCCCTCCACTTT. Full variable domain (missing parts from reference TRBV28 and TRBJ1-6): DVKVTQSSRYLVKRTGEKVFLECVQDMDHENMFWYRQDPGLGLRLIYFSYDVKMKEKGDIPEGYSVSREKKERFSLILESASTNQTSMYLCASKGDLNSPLHFGNGTRLTVT.

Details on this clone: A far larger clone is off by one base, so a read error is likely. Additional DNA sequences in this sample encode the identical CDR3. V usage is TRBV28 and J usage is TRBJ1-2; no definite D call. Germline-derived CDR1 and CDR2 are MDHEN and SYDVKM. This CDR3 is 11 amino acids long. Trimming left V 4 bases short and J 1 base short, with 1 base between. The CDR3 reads CASSYNYGYTF. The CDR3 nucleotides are TGTGCCAGCAGTTATAACTATGGCTACACCTTC.

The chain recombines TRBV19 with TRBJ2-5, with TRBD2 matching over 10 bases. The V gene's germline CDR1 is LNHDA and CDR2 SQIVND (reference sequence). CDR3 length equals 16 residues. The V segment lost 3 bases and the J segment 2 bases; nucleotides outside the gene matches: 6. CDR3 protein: CASSITASGRQETQYF. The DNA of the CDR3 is TGTGCCAGTAGTATTACCGCTAGCGGGAGACAAGAGACCCAGTACTTC.

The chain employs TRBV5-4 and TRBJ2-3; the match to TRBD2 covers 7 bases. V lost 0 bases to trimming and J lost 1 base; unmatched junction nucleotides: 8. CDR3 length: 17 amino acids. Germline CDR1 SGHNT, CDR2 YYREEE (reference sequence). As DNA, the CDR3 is TGTGCCAGCAGCTTGGATAGCGGGTGGGGAGGCACAGATACGCAGTATTTT. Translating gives CASSLDSGWGGTDTQYF.

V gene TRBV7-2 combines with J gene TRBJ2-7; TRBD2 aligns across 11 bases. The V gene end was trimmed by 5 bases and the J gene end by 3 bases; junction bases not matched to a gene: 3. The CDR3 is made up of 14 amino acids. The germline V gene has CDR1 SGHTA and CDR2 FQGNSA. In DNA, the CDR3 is TGTGCCAGCAGCCCGGGACTAGCGGTCTACGAGCAGTACTTC. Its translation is CASSPGLAVYEQYF.

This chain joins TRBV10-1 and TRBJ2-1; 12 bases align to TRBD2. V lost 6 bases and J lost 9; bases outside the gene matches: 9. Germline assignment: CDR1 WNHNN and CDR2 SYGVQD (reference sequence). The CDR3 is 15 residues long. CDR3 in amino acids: CASRSEETSGGEQFF. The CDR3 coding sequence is TGCGCCAGCAGATCAGAAGAGACTAGCGGGGGTGAGCAGTTCTTC.

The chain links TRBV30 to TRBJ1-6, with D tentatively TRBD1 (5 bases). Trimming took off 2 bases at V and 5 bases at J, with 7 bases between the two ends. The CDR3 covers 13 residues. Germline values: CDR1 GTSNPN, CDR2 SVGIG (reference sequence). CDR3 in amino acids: CAWSTTDNSPLHF. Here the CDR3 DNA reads TGTGCCTGGAGTACGACAGATAATTCACCCCTCCACTTT.

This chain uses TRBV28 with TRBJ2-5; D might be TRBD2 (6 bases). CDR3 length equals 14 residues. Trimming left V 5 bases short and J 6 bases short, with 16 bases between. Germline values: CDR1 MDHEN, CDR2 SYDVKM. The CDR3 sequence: CASSVRVRGKTQYF. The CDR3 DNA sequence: TGTGCCAGCAGTGTCAGGGTTCGGGGGAAGACCCAGTACTTC.

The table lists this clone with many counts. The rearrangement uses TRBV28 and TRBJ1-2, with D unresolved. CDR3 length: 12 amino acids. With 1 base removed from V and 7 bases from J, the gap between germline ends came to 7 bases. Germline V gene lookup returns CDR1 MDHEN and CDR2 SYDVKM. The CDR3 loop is CASSLSAGGYTF. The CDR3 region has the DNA TGTGCCAGCAGTTTATCGGCAGGTGGCTACACCTTC.

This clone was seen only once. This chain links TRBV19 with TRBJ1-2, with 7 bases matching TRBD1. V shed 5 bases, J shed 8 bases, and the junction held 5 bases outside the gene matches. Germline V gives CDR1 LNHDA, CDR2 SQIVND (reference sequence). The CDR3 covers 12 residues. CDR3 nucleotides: TGTGCCAGTAGTCAACAAGGGGGCGGCTACACCTTC. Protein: CASSQQGGGYTF.

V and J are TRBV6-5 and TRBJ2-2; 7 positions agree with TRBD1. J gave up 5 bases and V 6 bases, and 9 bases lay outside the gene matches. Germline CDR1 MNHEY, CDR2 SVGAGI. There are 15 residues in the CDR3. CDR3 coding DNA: TGTGCCAGCAGACTAGACAGGGTACGGACCGGGGAGCTGTTTTTT. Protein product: CASRLDRVRTGELFF.

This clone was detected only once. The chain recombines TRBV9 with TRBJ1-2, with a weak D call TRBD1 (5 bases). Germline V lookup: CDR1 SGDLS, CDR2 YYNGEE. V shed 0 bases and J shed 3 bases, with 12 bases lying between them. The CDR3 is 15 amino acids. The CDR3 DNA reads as TGTGCCAGCAGCGTAGCACGGGCAGGGTACTATGGCTACACCTTC. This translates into CASSVARAGYYGYTF.

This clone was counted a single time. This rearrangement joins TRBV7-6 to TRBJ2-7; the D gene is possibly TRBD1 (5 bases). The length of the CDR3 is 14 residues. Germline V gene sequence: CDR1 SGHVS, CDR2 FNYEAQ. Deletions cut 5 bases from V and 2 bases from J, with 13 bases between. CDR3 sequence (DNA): TGTGCCAGCAGCCCCCTAGGGGATACCTACGAGCAGTACTTC. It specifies CASSPLGDTYEQYF. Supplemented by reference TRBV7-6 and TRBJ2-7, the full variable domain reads GAGVSQSPRYKVTKRGQDVALRCDPISGHVSLYWYRQALGQGPEFLTYFNYEAQQDKSGLPNDRFSAERPEGSISTLTIQRTEQRDSAMYRCASSPLGDTYEQYFGPGTRLTVT.

The CDR3 DNA is TGTGCCAGCAGTGAAGGTTCGGCTCCTAAATACGAGCAGTACTTC. Protein: CASSEGSAPKYEQYF. This chain connects TRBV6-1 to TRBJ2-7; unclear D gene. The length of the CDR3 is 15 residues. CDR1 is MNHNS and CDR2 is SASEGT in the germline V gene. The V end was cut by 1 base, the J end by 4 bases, with 14 bases between.

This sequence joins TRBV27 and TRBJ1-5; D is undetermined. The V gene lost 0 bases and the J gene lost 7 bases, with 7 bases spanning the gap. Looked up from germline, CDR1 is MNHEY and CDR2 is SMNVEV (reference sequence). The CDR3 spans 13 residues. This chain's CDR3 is CASSLSVSQPQHF. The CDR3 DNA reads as TGTGCCAGCAGTTTATCAGTTAGCCAGCCCCAGCATTTT.

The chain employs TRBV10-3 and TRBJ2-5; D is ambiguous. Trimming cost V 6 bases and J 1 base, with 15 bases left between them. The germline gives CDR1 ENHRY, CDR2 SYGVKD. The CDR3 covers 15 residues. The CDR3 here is CAISQDVGFQETQYF. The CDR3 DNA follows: TGTGCCATCAGCCAGGACGTCGGGTTCCAAGAGACCCAGTACTTC.

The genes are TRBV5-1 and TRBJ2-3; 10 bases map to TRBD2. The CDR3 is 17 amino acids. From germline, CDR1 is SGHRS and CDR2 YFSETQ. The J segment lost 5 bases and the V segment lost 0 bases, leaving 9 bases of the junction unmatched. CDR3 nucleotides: TGCGCCAGCAGCTTGGATCGAAGCGGGGGGGCGAGAGATACGCAGTATTTT. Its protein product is CASSLDRSGGARDTQYF. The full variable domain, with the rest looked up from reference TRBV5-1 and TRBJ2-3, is KAGVTQTPRYLIKTRGQQVTLSCSPISGHRSVSWYQQTPGQGLQFLFEYFSETQRNKGNFPGRFSGRQFSNSRSEMNVSTLELGDSALYLCASSLDRSGGARDTQYFGPGTRLTVL.

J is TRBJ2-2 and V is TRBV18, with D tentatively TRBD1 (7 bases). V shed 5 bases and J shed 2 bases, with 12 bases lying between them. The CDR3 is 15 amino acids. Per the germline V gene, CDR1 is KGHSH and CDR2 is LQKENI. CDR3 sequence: CASSAGQTNTGELFF. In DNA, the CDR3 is TGTGCCAGCTCAGCGGGACAGACAAACACCGGGGAGCTGTTTTTT.

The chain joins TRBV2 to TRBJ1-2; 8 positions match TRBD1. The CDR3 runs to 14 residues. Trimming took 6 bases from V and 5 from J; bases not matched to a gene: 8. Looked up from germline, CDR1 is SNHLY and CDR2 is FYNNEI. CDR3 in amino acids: CASRLSGQGYGYTF. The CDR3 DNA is TGTGCCAGCAGACTATCCGGACAGGGTTATGGCTACACCTTC.

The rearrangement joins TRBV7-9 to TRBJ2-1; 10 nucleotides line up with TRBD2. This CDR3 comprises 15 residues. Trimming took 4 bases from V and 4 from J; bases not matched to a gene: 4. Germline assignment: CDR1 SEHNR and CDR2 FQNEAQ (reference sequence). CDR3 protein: CASSSRSGGYNEQFF. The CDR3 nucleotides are TGTGCCAGCAGCTCCCGTAGCGGGGGGTACAATGAGCAGTTCTTC.

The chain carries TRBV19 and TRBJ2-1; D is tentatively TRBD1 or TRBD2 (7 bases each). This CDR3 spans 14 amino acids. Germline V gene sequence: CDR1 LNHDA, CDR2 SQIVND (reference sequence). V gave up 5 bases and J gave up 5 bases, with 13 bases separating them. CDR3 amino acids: CASSSRGGHNEQFF. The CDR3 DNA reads TGTGCCAGTAGTTCCAGGGGGGGACACAATGAGCAGTTCTTC.